The clone carrying this TCR beta chain has a handful of counts. The antigen is undetermined. As to treatment: approximately nine-day PBMC culture with coronavirus spike peptide pools or control peptides (ViraFEST assay). Germline CDR1 reads GTSNPN; CDR2 reads SVGIG (reference sequence). V gave up 4 bases and J gave up 0 bases; unmatched junction bases: 4. The CDR3 runs to 15 residues. These data are taken from a study of vaccination and CD4 T cells after COVID-19. Study-level background: Vaccinees got either two BNT162b2 doses or two mRNA-1273 doses. Drawing of post-COVID samples took place a median roughly 100 days after diagnosis (range 35 to 161).

Cultured CD4+ T cell DNA underwent sequencing with the Oncomine TCR Beta short-read assay. TCRdb passed the PCR reads through MiXCR, listing each CDR3 protein once. The table shows around 13,000 distinct CDR3 sequences, with over 60% occurring only once. Whole-study findings and limits: The authors identified 304 of 307 vaccine-specific clones in convalescent patients as spike mono-reactive.

The V gene is TRBV30, the J gene TRBJ2-3, with 10 bases identical to TRBD2. Sequenced material: CD4+ T cells from blood, cultured in vitro, taken before SARS-CoV-2 vaccination. The receptor was derived from a human donor who had recovered from COVID-19. This CDR3 is CAWKLAGTSTDTQYF. DNA for the CDR3: TGTGCCTGGAAACTAGCGGGAACTAGCACAGATACGCAGTATTTT.